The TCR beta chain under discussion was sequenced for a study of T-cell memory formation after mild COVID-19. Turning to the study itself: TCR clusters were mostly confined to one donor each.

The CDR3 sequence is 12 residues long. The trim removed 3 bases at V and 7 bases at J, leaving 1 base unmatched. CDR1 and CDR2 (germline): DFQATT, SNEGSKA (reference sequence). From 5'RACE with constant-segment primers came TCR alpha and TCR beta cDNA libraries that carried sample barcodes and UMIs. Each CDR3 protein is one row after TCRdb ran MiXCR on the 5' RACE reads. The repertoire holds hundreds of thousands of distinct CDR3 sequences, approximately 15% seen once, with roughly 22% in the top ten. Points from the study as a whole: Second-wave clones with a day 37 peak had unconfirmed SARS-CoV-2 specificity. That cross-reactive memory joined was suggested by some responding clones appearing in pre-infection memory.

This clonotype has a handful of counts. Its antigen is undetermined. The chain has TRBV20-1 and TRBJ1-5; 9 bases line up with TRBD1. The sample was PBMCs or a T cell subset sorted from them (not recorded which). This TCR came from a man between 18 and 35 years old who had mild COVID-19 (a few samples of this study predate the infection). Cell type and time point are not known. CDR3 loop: CSARDRGQPQHF. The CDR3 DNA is TGCAGTGCTAGGGACAGGGGACAGCCCCAGCATTTT.